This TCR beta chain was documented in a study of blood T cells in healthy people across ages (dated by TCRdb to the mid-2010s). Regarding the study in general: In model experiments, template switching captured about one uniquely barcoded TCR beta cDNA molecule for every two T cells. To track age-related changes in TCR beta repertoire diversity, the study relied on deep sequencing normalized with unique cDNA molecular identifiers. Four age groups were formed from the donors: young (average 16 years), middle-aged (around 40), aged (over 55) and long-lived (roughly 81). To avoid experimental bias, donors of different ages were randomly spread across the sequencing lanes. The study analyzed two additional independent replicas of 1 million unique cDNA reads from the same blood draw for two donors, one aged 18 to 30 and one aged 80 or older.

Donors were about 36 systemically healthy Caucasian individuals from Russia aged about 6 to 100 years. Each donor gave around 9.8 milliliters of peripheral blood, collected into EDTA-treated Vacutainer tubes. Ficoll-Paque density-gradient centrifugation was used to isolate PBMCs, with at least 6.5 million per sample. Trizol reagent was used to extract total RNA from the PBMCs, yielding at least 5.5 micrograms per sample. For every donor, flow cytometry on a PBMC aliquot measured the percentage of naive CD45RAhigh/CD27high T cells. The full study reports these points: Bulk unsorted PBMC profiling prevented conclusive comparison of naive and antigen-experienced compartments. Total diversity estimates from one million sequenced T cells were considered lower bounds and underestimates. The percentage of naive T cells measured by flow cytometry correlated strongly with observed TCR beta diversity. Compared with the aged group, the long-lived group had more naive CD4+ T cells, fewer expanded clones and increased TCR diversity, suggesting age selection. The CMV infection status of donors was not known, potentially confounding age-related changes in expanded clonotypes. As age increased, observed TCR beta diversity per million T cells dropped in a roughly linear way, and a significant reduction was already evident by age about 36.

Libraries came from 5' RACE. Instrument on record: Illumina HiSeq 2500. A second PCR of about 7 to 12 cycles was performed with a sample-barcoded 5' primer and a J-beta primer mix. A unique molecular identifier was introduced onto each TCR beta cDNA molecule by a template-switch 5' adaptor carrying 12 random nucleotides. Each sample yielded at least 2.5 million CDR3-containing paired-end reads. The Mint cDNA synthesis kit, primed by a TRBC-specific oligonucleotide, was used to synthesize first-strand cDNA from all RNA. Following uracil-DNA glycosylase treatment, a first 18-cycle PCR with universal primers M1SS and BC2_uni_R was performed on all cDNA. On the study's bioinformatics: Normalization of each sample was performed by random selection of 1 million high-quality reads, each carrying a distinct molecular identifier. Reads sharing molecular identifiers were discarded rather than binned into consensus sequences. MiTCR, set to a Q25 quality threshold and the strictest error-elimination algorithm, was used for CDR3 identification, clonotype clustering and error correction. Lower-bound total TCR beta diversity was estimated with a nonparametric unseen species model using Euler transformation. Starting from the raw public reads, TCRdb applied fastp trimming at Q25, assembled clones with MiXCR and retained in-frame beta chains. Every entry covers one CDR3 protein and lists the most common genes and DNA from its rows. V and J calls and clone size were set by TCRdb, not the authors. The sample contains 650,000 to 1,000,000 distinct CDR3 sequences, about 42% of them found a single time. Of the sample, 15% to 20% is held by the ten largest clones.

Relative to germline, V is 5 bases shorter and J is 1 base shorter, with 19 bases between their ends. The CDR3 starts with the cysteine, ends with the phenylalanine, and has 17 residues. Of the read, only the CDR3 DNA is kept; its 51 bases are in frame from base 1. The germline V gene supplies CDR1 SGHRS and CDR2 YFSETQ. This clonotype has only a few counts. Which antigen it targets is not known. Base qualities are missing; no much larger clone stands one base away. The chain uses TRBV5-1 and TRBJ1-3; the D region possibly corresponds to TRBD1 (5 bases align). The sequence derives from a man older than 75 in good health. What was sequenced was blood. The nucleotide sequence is TGCGCCAGCAGTCTGGAGGGACGGGGAACTTCTGGAAACACCATATATTTT. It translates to CASSLEGRGTSGNTIYF.